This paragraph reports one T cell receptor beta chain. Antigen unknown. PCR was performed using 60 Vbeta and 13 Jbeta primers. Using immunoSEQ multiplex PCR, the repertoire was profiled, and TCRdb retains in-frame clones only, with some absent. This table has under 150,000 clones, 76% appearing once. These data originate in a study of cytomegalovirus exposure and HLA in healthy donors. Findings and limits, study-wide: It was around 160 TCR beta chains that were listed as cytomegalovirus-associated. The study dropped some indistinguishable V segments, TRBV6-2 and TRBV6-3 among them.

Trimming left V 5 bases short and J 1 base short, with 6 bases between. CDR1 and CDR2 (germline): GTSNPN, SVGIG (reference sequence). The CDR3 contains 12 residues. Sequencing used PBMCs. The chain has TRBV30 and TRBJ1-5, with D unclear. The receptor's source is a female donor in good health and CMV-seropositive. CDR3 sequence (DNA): TGTGCCTGGGGAGGAAGCAATCAGCCCCAGCATTTT. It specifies CAWGGSNQPQHF.